The table lists the clone carrying this T cell receptor beta chain with a few counts. Its matching antigen is unknown. This specimen belongs to a study of CD8+CD57+ T cells in acquired aplastic anemia. Profiling that covered TCR beta VDJ and CDR3 relied on genomic DNA as its template. Via MiXCR, TCRdb re-called the reads, giving one row per CDR3 protein. The table has roughly 200,000 distinct CDR3 sequences, around 60% seen once. Per the germline V gene, CDR1 is SGHTA and CDR2 is FQGNSA. V was clipped by 5 bases and J by 0 bases, with 8 bases between them. CDR3 size: 13 residues. Study results and caveats: For CD8+ Simpson's diversity, patients and controls showed no significant difference.

The sequence came from a human donor in good health. V gene TRBV7-2 combines with J gene TRBJ2-7; D is unresolved. Sequencing was done on a sample of sorted CD4+, CD8+, or CD8+CD57+ T cells (not recorded which) from PBMCs. CDR3 in DNA: TGTGCCAGCAGCCTACGAACCTCCTACGAGCAGTACTTC. Protein product: CASSLRTSYEQYF.